The clone carrying this T cell receptor beta chain has ten or more counts. The antigen remains undetermined. Time point: newly diagnosed GD, antithyroid drugs for less than 3 months. The TCR library was prepared using RNA isolated from PBMCs. In germline, CDR1 is MDHEN, CDR2 SYDVKM. Deletions cut 3 bases from V and 0 bases from J, with 12 bases between. This CDR3 has 15 amino acids. The data are from a study of regulatory T cells in long-lasting Graves disease. With iRepertoire HTBI primers and Arm-PCR of CDR3 regions, TCR beta libraries were built. One entry per CDR3 protein results from TCRdb running MiXCR on the multiplex PCR reads. The sample lists under 800,000 distinct CDR3 sequences, roughly 15% seen once, with about 20% in the top ten. Findings and limits, study-wide: Since the sample size was small, accuracy may have been reduced. The persistent group shared about 2,500 public clonotypes, more than the roughly 970 shared by new patients.

These data were also filed under a second study, of T cells in Graves' hyperthyroidism and ophthalmopathy. As that report states: On the basis of clinical symptoms, serum thyroxine and TRAb, thyroid ultrasound and orbital computed tomography, diagnoses were made.

The input for sequencing was peripheral blood mononuclear cells (PBMCs), taken at new diagnosis, from a patient treated with antithyroid drugs. This sequence was found in a woman in her twenties or thirties with Graves disease. This sequence joins TRBV28 and TRBJ2-7, with TRBD1 as a possible D gene (6 bases). The CDR3 region is CASSFRTEASYEQYF. The CDR3 DNA reads as TGTGCCAGCAGTTTTCGGACAGAGGCCTCCTACGAGCAGTACTTC.